The 11 T cell receptor beta chains given below trace back to one sample, sequenced in a study of cytomegalovirus exposure and HLA in healthy donors. A multiplex PCR was run with 60 Vbeta primers and 13 Jbeta primers. The method was immunoSEQ multiplex PCR; TCRdb's version includes in-frame clones alone and lacks a portion of them. The sample has about 160,000 clones; around 80% are singletons. The sample consisted of PBMCs. These TCRs come from a girl aged 10 to 17 in good health and CMV-seropositive.

The chain carries TRBV6-5 and TRBJ2-1, with 9 bases that match TRBD1. CDR1 and CDR2 (germline): MNHEY, SVGAGI. The ends lost 5 bases at V and 3 bases at J; junction bases unmatched: 5. The CDR3 contains 15 residues. The CDR3 protein is CASSQPGQGYNEQFF. CDR3 in DNA: TGTGCCAGCAGTCAACCGGGACAGGGCTACAATGAGCAGTTCTTC.

The V and J genes are TRBV9 and TRBJ2-3, with TRBD2 identical over 12 bases. J gave up 5 bases and V 4 bases, and 5 bases lay outside the gene matches. The CDR3 loop spans 15 amino acids. Germline V gene data show CDR1 as SGDLS and CDR2 as YYNGEE. The CDR3: CASSMLAGGRDTQYF. The CDR3 nucleotides are TGTGCCAGCAGCATGCTAGCGGGGGGGAGAGATACGCAGTATTTT.

The genes are TRBV5-1 and TRBJ2-1, with 7 positions matching TRBD1. This CDR3 region has 14 residues. From germline, CDR1 is SGHRS and CDR2 YFSETQ. Unmatched junction bases numbered 2, after V lost 3 bases and J lost 2 bases. Here the CDR3 DNA reads TGCGCCAGCAGCTCCAGGGGGACCTACAATGAGCAGTTCTTC. Residues: CASSSRGTYNEQFF.

The V and J genes are TRBV28 and TRBJ1-6; 7 bases match TRBD1. CDR3 length equals 14 residues. V lost 5 bases, J lost 9 bases, and 7 bases stayed unmatched. Germline V lookup: CDR1 MDHEN, CDR2 SYDVKM. The CDR3 loop is CASSSQGGFSPLHF. CDR3 in DNA: TGTGCCAGCAGTAGTCAGGGGGGTTTTTCACCCCTCCACTTT.

The chain uses TRBV2 and TRBJ1-2; D not resolved. Deletions cut 1 base from V and 4 bases from J, with 10 bases between. Germline V lookup: CDR1 SNHLY, CDR2 FYNNEI. This CDR3 is 14 amino acids long. CDR3 nucleotide sequence: TGTGCCAGCAGTGAAGGTTTCGGGATCTATGGCTACACCTTC. Its protein is CASSEGFGIYGYTF.

The V gene is TRBV5-4, the J gene TRBJ2-3; TRBD1 aligns across 7 bases. Germline trimming cut 4 bases from V and 2 bases from J; bases unmatched to any gene: 7. Germline V gene sequence: CDR1 SGHNT, CDR2 YYREEE (reference sequence). The length of the CDR3 is 15 residues. The CDR3 nucleotides read TGTGCCAGCAGCCAGGGGGTAGGAGTCACAGATACGCAGTATTTT. This gives the protein CASSQGVGVTDTQYF.

This clone has only one observation. The gene calls are TRBV9 and TRBJ2-2; the D is unclear. Germline CDR1 SGDLS, CDR2 YYNGEE. This CDR3 has 15 amino acids. Trimming cost V 2 bases and J 1 base, with 9 bases left between them. CDR3 protein: CASSVEAMNTGELFF. The CDR3 DNA is TGTGCCAGCAGCGTCGAGGCTATGAACACCGGGGAGCTGTTTTTT.

V gene TRBV30 combines with J gene TRBJ2-2; 8 bases fit TRBD2. The CDR3 consists of 15 residues. Germline V lookup: CDR1 GTSNPN, CDR2 SVGIG (reference sequence). For the CDR3, the DNA is TGTGCACGTCAGACGGGGGGGCCGCGAACCGGGGAGCTGTTTTTT. Translated, it gives CARQTGGPRTGELFF.

This chain joins TRBV28 and TRBJ2-2, with D perhaps matching TRBD1 (5 bases). CDR1 is MDHEN and CDR2 is SYDVKM in the germline V gene. V lost 6 bases and J lost 4, with 18 bases in between. The CDR3 loop spans 16 amino acids. CDR3 DNA: TGTGCCAGCAGCTTTGGCGGTAGACAGTTCACCGGGGAGCTGTTTTTT. This gives the protein CASSFGGRQFTGELFF.

The CDR3 region is CASGEGQAKAFF. Written as DNA, the CDR3 is TGTGCCAGCGGCGAAGGACAGGCAAAAGCTTTCTTT. The chain combines TRBV7-8 with TRBJ1-1, with TRBD1 matching 7 bases. There are 12 residues in the CDR3. V lost 8 bases to trimming and J lost 9 bases; unmatched junction nucleotides: 9. Germline values: CDR1 SGHVS, CDR2 FQNEAQ.

J is TRBJ2-6 and V is TRBV11-2; TRBD1 aligns across 8 bases. The V segment lost 4 bases and the J segment 2 bases; nucleotides outside the gene matches: 4. CDR1 SGHAT and CDR2 FQNNGV come from the germline V gene. The CDR3 is 16 residues long. The CDR3: CASSSRTGTGANVLTF. In nucleotides, the CDR3 is TGTGCCAGCAGCTCCCGGACAGGGACTGGGGCCAACGTCCTGACTTTC.